This TCR beta chain is drawn from a study of Ad26.COV2.S vaccination and SARS-CoV-2 variants (dated by TCRdb to the early 2020s). Looking at the study overall: Vaccine-arm donors were drawn from COV1001, a multicentre, randomized, double-blind, placebo-controlled phase I-IIa trial of Ad26.COV2.S in healthy adults. Ad26.COV2.S was administered intramuscularly at 5 x 10^10 or 1 x 10^11 viral particles, either as a single shot or as two shots given 56 days apart. TCRbeta repertoire sequencing was used to assess the specificity and breadth of SARS-CoV-2-reactive T cell receptors after Ad26.COV2.S vaccination. A total of some 30 samples were included in the TCR-sequenced set, comprising roughly 19 Ad26.COV2.S vaccine recipients, 5 placebo recipients and 8 SARS-CoV-2 convalescent individuals. Participants in the trial were split at random into five groups of five each, receiving low-dose or high-dose Ad26.COV2.S once or twice, or else placebo on both occasions. Throughout the experiments and outcome assessment, investigators stayed blinded to trial group allocation.

The treatment or condition label, as the study defines it: about 20 received Ad26.COV2.S at low or high dose, single or two shots; several received placebo; per-sample allocation not given. For vaccine and placebo recipients, repertoires were sequenced using samples collected on day 63 after the first injection. Between 29 July and 7 August 2020, Cohort 1b enrolled 20 to 30 adults aged 18-55 years at one site in Boston, USA. Ad26.COV2.S was a replication-incompetent adenovirus type 26 vector that expressed a prefusion-stabilized SARS-CoV-2 spike protein derived from the original Wuhan strain. Taken from the germline V gene (reference sequence), the CDR1 and CDR2 loops are SGHAT and FQDESV. V loses 5 bases, J loses 0 bases, and the germline ends lie 7 bases apart. CDR3 length: 13 amino acids, cysteine to phenylalanine. CDR3 DNA is the only sequence kept; it has 39 bases, read in frame from the first base.

Points the paper makes about the study in general: Vaccine and placebo recipients had similar non-spike TCR breadth, a finding consistent with the vaccine containing only spike. After vaccination, substantial breadth of spike-specific CD8+ and CD4+ T cell responses was reported. Spike-specific TCR breadth was higher in Ad26.COV2.S recipients than in placebo recipients (P = 0.0014). According to the authors, total T cell responses may have been underestimated by the TCR breadth and depth analyses. The study was not powered to compare responses between vaccine doses or regimens.

The immunoSEQ Assay was the method used to sequence TCRbeta CDR3 regions. After extraction, genomic DNA underwent amplification by bias-controlled multiplex PCR, followed by high-throughput sequencing. As for the authors' bioinformatics: To quantify the absolute abundance of every unique TCRbeta CDR3 region, sequences were collapsed and filtered. T cell fraction was estimated by normalizing TCRbeta template counts to usable DNA, which was measured by amplifying reference genes present in all nucleated cells. Repertoire TCRs were annotated as SARS-CoV-2-specific when V gene, CDR3 amino acid sequence and J gene were exactly matched to a known reactive TCR set. The reference SARS-CoV-2 TCR set was derived from MIRA and filtered for enrichment in COVID-19-positive ImmuneCODE repertoires, a step that removed public or cross-reactive TCRs. Using the MIRA antigens, annotated TCRs were further analysed by specific ORF or by position within an ORF. Breadth was defined as the number of annotated unique rearrangements divided by the total number of unique productive rearrangements, and depth was defined as the summed frequency of the annotated unique rearrangements. Two-sided Wilcoxon rank-sum tests were used to compare TCR breadth between groups. Entries here come from immuneACCESS through TCRdb and include only in-frame sequences with V and J called. Some clones fail to appear in such tables; in the studies checked, an unresolved V gene covers under half of the shortfall, and the cause of the remainder is unknown. V and J calls and clone size are copied from that table; D and trimming were computed from the DNA. The sample has about 260,000 clones on record, approximately 90% of them singletons. Just under 3% of the sample is in the top ten clones.

A remark on this clone: The antigen it recognizes is unknown. No qualities accompany the bases; no much larger clone lies one base away.

The sequence was obtained from a person aged 18 to 65 who received the Ad26.COV2.S COVID-19 vaccine or a placebo. This sequence uses TRBV11-1 and TRBJ1-1; the D gene cannot be resolved reliably. The specimen was peripheral blood, collected in a trial of Ad26.COV2.S vaccine versus placebo. The bases read TGTGCCAGCAGCCAGACTTTGAACACTGAAGCTTTCTTT. It is translated as CASSQTLNTEAFF.